This entry concerns a single T cell receptor beta chain. The antigen it recognizes is unknown. Base qualities are missing; no much larger clone stands one base away. These data originate in a study of blood T cell repertoires in COVID-19 (dated by TCRdb to about 2020). For the study in its entirety: Samples covering the acute and convalescent phases of COVID-19 were provided by collaborators in the United States, Italy and Spain. The repertoires were made available in a free public database intended to serve as a resource for research on the immune response to SARS-CoV-2. Nearly every sample came with metadata listing a de-identified subject ID, COVID-19 status, age in years and sex. Samples were obtained from the ongoing ImmuneRACE study (first 160 participants) and from some 1,300 subjects provided by 6 global collaborators. The dataset comprised deeply sampled blood TCRbeta repertoires from subjects exposed to, actively infected with, or recovered from COVID-19. HLA class I and class II types, where available, came from metadata supplied by the sample provider rather than from assay-based typing. The prospective study material was composed of cDNA or gDNA derived from T cells, B-cell-depleted T cells, or PBMCs. The paper's findings and limits, for the study overall: The quantity of clinical and demographic metadata differed by source and by participant and was supplied without curation.

CDR1 SGHNT and CDR2 YYREEE were looked up in the germline V gene (reference sequence). There are 14 amino acids in the CDR3, from cysteine to phenylalanine inclusive. The sequence is cut down to CDR3 DNA, 42 bases in frame from base 1. Relative to germline, V is 4 bases shorter and J is 3 bases shorter, with 14 bases between their ends. Samples from volunteer blood donors who had recovered from COVID-19 were contributed by a second Seattle source. Collaborating institutions collected whole blood in K2EDTA tubes following their own protocols. For TCRbeta analysis, collaborator samples were shipped as frozen whole blood, as isolated PBMCs, or as DNA extracted from either sample type. TCRbeta CDR3 regions were amplified from genomic DNA using the immunoSEQ Assay, a bias-controlled multiplex PCR. On the authors' methods: The number of nucleated cells in each sample was estimated by amplification of reference gene primers within the assay. To quantify the absolute abundance of each unique TCRbeta CDR3 rearrangement, sequence reads were collapsed and filtered. For each sample, productive Simpson clonality was calculated as the square root of Simpson's diversity index over productive rearrangements. Drawn from immuneACCESS, this table holds only the in-frame rearrangements with V and J called that TCRdb kept. Clones are partly lost; checked studies trace under half to an unresolved V gene and leave the rest unexplained. V and J calls plus clone size are reproduced from that table; the DNA served to infer D and trimming. The sample data list approximately 170,000 clones, and around 89% of these were observed just once. The biggest ten clones account for approximately 2.1% of the sample.

The sample taken for sequencing was peripheral blood. The sequence joins TRBV5-4 to TRBJ2-7, with TRBD1 tentatively as D gene (5 bases match). The source of this sequence is a man aged 50 to 59 who had recovered from COVID-19. The CDR3 region: CASSLTGMDYEQYF. The DNA sequence reads TGTGCCAGCAGCCTAACAGGCATGGACTACGAGCAGTACTTC.